Detailed here is one T cell receptor beta chain. The antigen is unknown. Over chemoradiotherapy, repertoires were sampled more than once. This sample is part of a study of chemoradiotherapy in HPV16-positive cancers. The table came from immunoSEQ multiplex PCR; TCRdb's copy has only in-frame clones and leaves some out. The sample lists 10,000 to 11,000 clones, around 72% occurring once. Regarding the study as a whole: HPV-responsive T-cell expansion during chemoradiotherapy was linked to improved recurrence-free survival in HPV16-positive patients.

Trimming pared 7 bases from V and 7 bases from J, leaving 14 bases between. Germline loops: CDR1 SGHTA, CDR2 FQGNSA. This CDR3 has 12 amino acids. Sample collection was performed from a patient who underwent chemoradiotherapy. The V call is TRBV7-2, the J call TRBJ2-7; perhaps TRBD2 as D (5 bases). The clonotype originates from a human donor with HPV-associated anogenital cancer. This chain's CDR3 is CASTLSGREQYF. CDR3 DNA sequence: TGTGCCAGCACCCTTAGTGGGAGAGAGCAGTACTTC.